Each of the 23 T cell receptor beta chains below was sequenced from the same sample in a study of beta chain features in type 1 diabetes (dated by TCRdb to the late 2010s). Library preparation used the immunoSEQ multiplex PCR assay. The entire amount of isolated RNA was reverse transcribed using the High Capacity cDNA Reverse Transcription Kit, so the sequenced TCRB transcripts were expressed ones. TCRdb's version of the immuneACCESS table is confined to in-frame rearrangements and falls short of the full clone set. An unresolved V gene accounts for under half of the shortfall where checked; the remainder is of unknown origin. For this sample there are about 340,000 clones; 8% appear just once. Around 0.45% of the sample is in the top ten clones. Sequences were obtained from central memory CD4+ T cells from blood. The receptors come from a woman under 30 in good health.

This clone was detected only a few times. This chain connects TRBV7-6 to TRBJ2-3; no clear D gene. Germline assignment: CDR1 SGHVS and CDR2 FNYEAQ. Trimming pared 4 bases from V and 2 bases from J, leaving 19 bases between. The CDR3 is 17 amino acids. Here the CDR3 DNA reads TGTGCCAGCAGCTCACGCGAATGGCGGAGTCACACAGATACGCAGTATTTT. Protein sequence: CASSSREWRSHTDTQYF.

The chain links TRBV20-1 to TRBJ2-5, with D possibly called TRBD1 or TRBD2 (5 bases each). This CDR3 has 11 amino acids. Germline loops: CDR1 DFQATT, CDR2 SNEGSKA (reference sequence). The CDR3 loop is CSPGRLETQYF. CDR3 DNA sequence: TGCAGCCCGGGGCGCTTGGAGACCCAGTACTTC.

The chain joins TRBV28 to TRBJ1-2; maybe TRBD1 (5 bases). This CDR3 is 17 amino acids long. V lost 4 bases to trimming and J lost 0 bases, with 18 bases between them. Germline V gives CDR1 MDHEN, CDR2 SYDVKM. DNA of the CDR3: TGTGCCAGCAGTTCCCGACAAGAACCCAGGGCTAACTATGGCTACACCTTC. Encoded protein: CASSSRQEPRANYGYTF.

This clone was picked up a small number of times. The chain recombines TRBV28 with TRBJ1-1, with TRBD1 as a possible D gene (6 bases). The germline gives CDR1 MDHEN, CDR2 SYDVKM. Trimming pared 3 bases from V and 1 base from J, leaving 12 bases between. The CDR3 consists of 15 residues. CDR3 amino acids: CASSFQDRRNTEAFF. CDR3 bases: TGTGCCAGCAGTTTTCAGGACAGACGGAACACTGAAGCTTTCTTT.

A few counts support this clone. The germline gene is not matched at one end of the junction; a read error may be the cause. The V and J genes are TRBV7-7 and TRBJ2-1; tentative D call: TRBD1 (6 bases). The CDR3 extends over 13 amino acids. Germline CDR1 is SSHAT and CDR2 is FNYEAQ (reference sequence). The CDR3 DNA reads TGTGCTAGCAGCCCCAATACAGGGAATGAGCAGTTCTTC. This sequence encodes CASSPNTGNEQFF.

This clone showed up many times. The chain combines TRBV28 with TRBJ2-2, with TRBD2 matching 10 bases. With 6 bases clipped from V and 9 bases from J, the junction kept 7 bases outside the gene matches. Germline CDR1 and CDR2: MDHEN and SYDVKM. The CDR3 has 14 residues. The CDR3 region has the DNA TGTGCCAGCAGCTTAAGTACTAGCGGGAGGGAGCTGTTTTTT. Its translation: CASSLSTSGRELFF.

This clone turned up a few times. The chain employs TRBV9 and TRBJ2-2, with 9 bases identical to TRBD1. This CDR3 has 17 amino acids. Looked up from germline, CDR1 is SGDLS and CDR2 is YYNGEE. Trimming cost V 1 base and J 4 bases; bases outside gene matches: 8. Here the CDR3 reads CASSVQGQGTSTGELFF. The CDR3, as DNA: TGTGCCAGCAGCGTACAAGGACAGGGGACGAGCACCGGGGAGCTGTTTTTT.

The J gene is TRBJ1-1, the V gene TRBV10-3; 11 nucleotides line up with TRBD1. Germline CDR1 is ENHRY and CDR2 is SYGVKD. This CDR3 has 15 amino acids. The ends lost 6 bases at V and 2 bases at J; junction bases unmatched: 5. CDR3 protein: CAIRGQGGGNTEAFF. Here the CDR3 DNA reads TGTGCCATCAGGGGACAGGGGGGAGGCAACACTGAAGCTTTCTTT.

The chain couples TRBV20-1 to TRBJ2-7; unclear D gene. Germline V lookup: CDR1 DFQATT, CDR2 SNEGSKA (reference sequence). CDR3 size: 11 residues. V dropped 0 bases and J dropped 3 bases, with 3 bases sitting between them. The CDR3 region is CSARDYYEQYF. The DNA of the CDR3 is TGCAGTGCTAGAGACTACTACGAGCAGTACTTC.

This clone was seen a few times. The chain carries TRBV28 and TRBJ1-1; 9 bases align to TRBD1. Germline CDR1 is MDHEN and CDR2 is SYDVKM. CDR3 length: 13 residues. J was trimmed by 12 bases and V by 5 bases; bases with no gene match: 10. CDR3 loop: CASSVTGTGSSFF. In DNA, the CDR3 is TGTGCCAGCAGTGTAACGGGGACAGGGAGTTCTTTCTTT. Full variable domain (outside the CDR3, taken from reference TRBV28 and TRBJ1-1): DVKVTQSSRYLVKRTGEKVFLECVQDMDHENMFWYRQDPGLGLRLIYFSYDVKMKEKGDIPEGYSVSREKKERFSLILESASTNQTSMYLCASSVTGTGSSFFGQGTRLTVV.

This clone was picked up a small number of times. This chain links TRBV4-2 with TRBJ1-5; TRBD1 matches at 11 bases. The CDR3 contains 15 residues. V lost 4 bases to trimming and J lost 3 bases; unmatched junction nucleotides: 2. Germline-derived CDR1 and CDR2 are LGHNA and YNFKEQ. CDR3 loop: CASSLGQGVNQPQHF. The DNA for the CDR3 is TGTGCCAGCAGCCTGGGACAGGGGGTCAATCAGCCCCAGCATTTT.

This chain joins TRBV29-1 and TRBJ2-1; TRBD2 agrees at 9 bases. CDR3 size: 13 residues. The J segment lost 6 bases and the V segment lost 8 bases, leaving 8 bases of the junction unmatched. The germline V gene has CDR1 SQVTM and CDR2 ANQGSEA. In DNA, the CDR3 is TGCAGCTTGAGGCCTAGCGGGACCAATGAGCAGTTCTTC. It yields the protein CSLRPSGTNEQFF.

In this sample, this clone turned up a few times. The chain recombines TRBV15 with TRBJ1-2; D is uncertain. V shed 8 bases and J shed 5 bases, with 15 bases lying between them. The CDR3 loop spans 13 amino acids. Germline V gene sequence: CDR1 LNHNV, CDR2 YYDKDF (reference sequence). The CDR3 is CATPDRVGYGYTF. As DNA, the CDR3 is TGTGCCACCCCGGATCGCGTCGGGTATGGCTACACCTTC.

The chain is built from TRBV10-3 and TRBJ1-2, with D unresolved. V lost 0 bases, J lost 5 bases, and 10 bases lay in between. The length of the CDR3 is 14 residues. CDR1 is ENHRY and CDR2 is SYGVKD in the germline V gene. DNA for the CDR3: TGTGCCATCAGTGAGTCGTCGTTCAAATATGGCTACACCTTC. This gives the protein CAISESSFKYGYTF.

This clone has only a few counts. The chain couples TRBV2 to TRBJ2-7; 7 nucleotides agree with TRBD1. The CDR3 is 13 amino acids. Germline loops: CDR1 SNHLY, CDR2 FYNNEI. V dropped 6 bases and J dropped 2; count of bases not matched to a gene: 4. CDR3 loop: CASRTGNPYEQYF. CDR3 DNA: TGTGCCAGCAGGACAGGGAACCCCTACGAGCAGTACTTC. Filled out from reference TRBV2 and TRBJ2-7, the complete variable domain reads EPEVTQTPSHQVTQMGQEVILRCVPISNHLYFYWYRQILGQKVEFLVSFYNNEISEKSEIFDDQFSVERPDGSNFTLKIRSTKLEDSAMYFCASRTGNPYEQYFGPGTRLTVT.

The V gene is TRBV2, the J gene TRBJ2-3, with D perhaps TRBD1 or TRBD2 (5 bases each). V was cut by 5 bases and J by 3 bases, with 9 bases left in between. The CDR3 consists of 13 residues. Germline V gene lookup returns CDR1 SNHLY and CDR2 FYNNEI. The CDR3 reads CASSLEGTDTQYF. CDR3 DNA: TGTGCCAGCAGTCTAGAGGGGACAGATACGCAGTATTTT.

V gene TRBV27 combines with J gene TRBJ2-6; D gene unclear. CDR1 is MNHEY, CDR2 SMNVEV, per germline (reference sequence). Between the trimmed V and J ends, which lost 4 bases and 1 base, there was a span of 8 bases. The CDR3 has 15 residues. CDR3 coding DNA: TGTGCCAGCAGTTCGCTGGGATCTGGGGCCAACGTCCTGACTTTC. Its protein is CASSSLGSGANVLTF.

This clone was observed a few times. This chain connects TRBV7-3 to TRBJ2-3; tentative D call: TRBD2 (6 bases). The CDR3 totals 13 residues. V lost 5 bases and J 3 bases, leaving 9 bases between the germline ends. The V gene's germline CDR1 is SGHTA and CDR2 FQGTGA. The CDR3 coding sequence is TGTGCCAGCAGCGCGGACTATACAGATACGCAGTATTTT. It is translated as CASSADYTDTQYF.

The genes are TRBV7-2 and TRBJ2-5; D remains ambiguous. Germline CDR1 reads SGHTA; CDR2 reads FQGNSA. The V end lost 7 bases, the J end lost 1 base, and 13 bases lay between the germline ends. The CDR3 consists of 14 residues. CDR3 DNA: TGTGCCAGCACCCTTCGGGCTGGCCAAGAGACCCAGTACTTC. Protein product: CASTLRAGQETQYF.

This chain uses TRBV28 with TRBJ2-1, with a tentative D call TRBD2 (7 bases). The CDR3 covers 15 residues. Trimming cost V 3 bases and J 8 bases, with 17 bases left between them. Germline V gene sequence: CDR1 MDHEN, CDR2 SYDVKM. CDR3 region: CASSFSATGGHEQFF. CDR3 bases: TGTGCCAGCAGTTTCTCTGCAACGGGGGGCCATGAGCAGTTCTTC.

The sample holds a few counts of this clone. The V call is TRBV9, the J call TRBJ1-4; 8 bases match TRBD1. Germline assignment: CDR1 SGDLS and CDR2 YYNGEE. The CDR3 extends over 15 amino acids. The junction had 5 bases not matched to a gene; V was cut back by 0 bases and J by 7 bases. CDR3 in amino acids: CASSVAGGAGEKLFF. The CDR3 DNA sequence: TGTGCCAGCAGCGTAGCAGGGGGCGCGGGTGAAAAACTGTTTTTT.

Turning to this clone: The DNA is left out, because the CDR3 cannot be placed on it with certainty; the CDR3 is given as TCRdb lists it. This chain links TRBV29-1 with TRBJ2-7; TRBD2, the table's D call, was not compared with the DNA. From germline, CDR1 is SQVTM and CDR2 ANQGSEA. The CDR3 is made up of 11 amino acids, end residues included. The CDR3 sequence: CSFWGGGTVHF.

The V gene is TRBV9, the J gene TRBJ1-4; a weak D match, TRBD1 (5 bases). The CDR3 loop spans 15 amino acids. In germline, CDR1 is SGDLS, CDR2 YYNGEE. V lost 4 bases and J lost 6, with 16 bases in between. The CDR3 reads CASSFVGTSDEKLFF. In DNA, the CDR3 is TGTGCCAGCAGCTTTGTAGGGACTAGTGATGAAAAACTGTTTTTT.